These 2 T cell receptor beta chains originate from one sample sequenced in a study of early T cells in non-severe SARS-CoV-2 infection. TCRdb passed the 5' RACE reads through MiXCR, listing each CDR3 protein once. The sample contains roughly 20,000 distinct CDR3 sequences, around 5.9% of which appear only once. Sequencing was carried out using whole blood. The receptors come from an adult who was a healthcare worker with PCR-confirmed SARS-CoV-2 infection or an uninfected control (not recorded which).

There are many counts of this clonotype. The chain couples TRBV7-2 to TRBJ2-1, with TRBD2 matching 12 bases. This CDR3 contains 17 residues. V dropped 1 base and J dropped 10; count of bases not matched to a gene: 11. Germline CDR1 reads SGHTA; CDR2 reads FQGNSA. CDR3 protein: CASSLEFGASGRAEQFF. CDR3 DNA sequence: TGTGCCAGCAGCTTAGAATTCGGGGCTAGCGGGAGGGCCGAGCAGTTCTTC. The whole variable domain, remainder taken from reference TRBV7-2 and TRBJ2-1, is GAGVSQSPSNKVTEKGKDVELRCDPISGHTALYWYRQSLGQGLEFLIYFQGNSAPDKSGLPSDRFSAERTGGSVSTLTIQRTQQEDSAVYLCASSLEFGASGRAEQFFGPGTRLTVL.

This clonotype was detected many times. The chain joins TRBV7-9 to TRBJ2-1; possible D gene TRBD1, 5 bases. The germline gives CDR1 SEHNR, CDR2 FQNEAQ (reference sequence). There are 13 residues in the CDR3. The V gene lost 4 bases and the J gene lost 9 bases, with 13 bases spanning the gap. CDR3 bases: TGTGCCAGCAGCTCCCAGGGATTATCTGAGCAGTTCTTC. This sequence encodes CASSSQGLSEQFF.